These 14 T cell receptor beta chains share one sample of origin, sequenced in a study of blood T cell repertoires in COVID-19. Sequencing used immunoSEQ multiplex PCR; TCRdb keeps in-frame clones, though not all of them. The sample comprises approximately 90,000 clones, 80% to 85% of which are singletons, and 30% to 35% rests with the top ten. The sample taken for sequencing was peripheral blood. These receptors all come from a woman older than 75 with active or convalescent COVID-19.

This chain connects TRBV5-1 to TRBJ2-3; no clear D. The CDR3 sequence is 13 residues long. CDR1 and CDR2 (germline): SGHRS, YFSETQ. Trimming took off 0 bases at V and 4 bases at J, with 6 bases between the two ends. The chain's CDR3 is CASSLVSPDTQYF. The CDR3 DNA is TGCGCCAGCAGCTTGGTTAGTCCAGATACGCAGTATTTT.

V is TRBV18 and J is TRBJ2-6; 11 bases are shared with TRBD1. J gave up 4 bases and V 5 bases, and 7 bases lay outside the gene matches. The CDR3 sequence is 17 residues long. The V gene's germline CDR1 is KGHSH and CDR2 LQKENI. The CDR3 protein is CASSSGTGGSGANVLTF. For the CDR3, the DNA is TGTGCCAGCTCATCCGGGACAGGGGGGTCCGGGGCCAACGTCCTGACTTTC.

This rearrangement joins TRBV15 to TRBJ2-7, with TRBD2 identical over 15 bases. This CDR3 comprises 15 residues. The J segment lost 6 bases and the V segment lost 1 base, leaving 1 base of the junction unmatched. The germline V gene encodes CDR1 LNHNV and CDR2 YYDKDF (reference sequence). The CDR3 loop reads CATSRAGLAGGEQYF. DNA of the CDR3: TGTGCCACCAGCAGAGCGGGACTAGCGGGAGGCGAGCAGTACTTC. The variable domain in full, with the rest retrieved from reference TRBV15 and TRBJ2-7, is DAMVIQNPRYQVTQFGKPVTLSCSQTLNHNVMYWYQQKSSQAPKLLFHYYDKDFNNEADTPDNFQSRRPNTSFCFLDIRSPGLGDTAMYLCATSRAGLAGGEQYFGPGTRLTVT.

The genes are TRBV28 and TRBJ1-2; D is possibly TRBD1 (5 bases). This CDR3 has 13 residues. The germline CDR1 and CDR2 sequences are MDHEN and SYDVKM. V was cut by 6 bases and J by 2 bases, with 10 bases left in between. Here the CDR3 reads CASRQSGNYGYTF. DNA of the CDR3: TGTGCCAGCAGACAATCAGGGAACTATGGCTACACCTTC.

The J gene is TRBJ1-1, the V gene TRBV10-2; a possible D gene is TRBD1 (6 bases). Germline-derived CDR1 and CDR2 are WSHSY and SAAADI. The V gene lost 7 bases and the J gene lost 5 bases, with 17 bases spanning the gap. The CDR3 consists of 14 residues. The CDR3 sequence: CASMRGATLTEAFF. CDR3 DNA sequence: TGCGCCAGCATGCGGGGGGCAACGCTAACTGAAGCTTTCTTT.

This chain joins TRBV7-2 and TRBJ2-2; weak D call: TRBD1 (5 bases). This CDR3 contains 16 residues. V lost 0 bases to trimming and J lost 4 bases, with 12 bases between them. The germline V gene has CDR1 SGHTA and CDR2 FQGNSA. CDR3 nucleotide sequence: TGTGCCAGCAGCTTAGCGGGAAGGGGTGGCACCGGGGAGCTGTTTTTT. It encodes CASSLAGRGGTGELFF.

J is TRBJ2-7 and V is TRBV12-3 or TRBV12-4, with D perhaps matching TRBD2 (5 bases). This CDR3 has 11 amino acids. The ends were cut back, 5 bases at V and 7 bases at J, with 9 bases in the middle. The CDR3 sequence is CASSLGGEQYF. CDR3 nucleotides: TGTGCCAGCAGTCTCGGAGGAGAGCAGTACTTC.

CDR3 in DNA: TGTGCCAGCAGCTTAGGGCCCCTAGGATTAACGGGGTGGCAGTACTTC. As protein: CASSLGPLGLTGWQYF. This chain connects TRBV7-2 to TRBJ2-7; possibly TRBD2 for D (5 bases). Deletions cut 1 base from V and 9 bases from J, with 22 bases between. The CDR3 length is 16 residues. CDR1 and CDR2 (germline): SGHTA, FQGNSA.

V and J are TRBV4-3 and TRBJ2-3; D unclear. V was trimmed by 3 bases and J by 0 bases, leaving 10 bases between them. The CDR3 loop spans 15 amino acids. Per the germline V gene, CDR1 is LGHNA and CDR2 is YSLEER. The CDR3 DNA sequence: TGCGCCAGCAGCCAGGGCCGTCCTAGCACAGATACGCAGTATTTT. Translation: CASSQGRPSTDTQYF.

This clone was seen just once. The chain employs TRBV6-1 and TRBJ2-7; 7 positions match TRBD2. The CDR3 sequence is 15 residues long. Germline CDR1 is MNHNS and CDR2 is SASEGT. Trimming at V came to 0 bases and at J to 2 bases, leaving 4 bases not matched to a gene. In DNA form, the CDR3 reads TGTGCCAGCAGTGAAGCGGATGGGGGGGCCTACGAGCAGTACTTC. Translation gives CASSEADGGAYEQYF.

V usage is TRBV5-1 and J usage is TRBJ2-5; D possibly corresponds to TRBD1 (6 bases). Deletions cut 3 bases from V and 2 bases from J, with 17 bases between. There are 16 residues in the CDR3. Germline V gives CDR1 SGHRS, CDR2 YFSETQ. The CDR3 is CASSWGTMWGQETQYF. The CDR3 region has the DNA TGCGCCAGCAGCTGGGGGACAATGTGGGGGCAAGAGACCCAGTACTTC.

The rearrangement joins TRBV11-1 to TRBJ2-7, with a tentative D call TRBD2 (7 bases). This CDR3 has 14 residues. Germline CDR1 is SGHAT and CDR2 is FQDESV (reference sequence). Trimming took 5 bases from V and 7 from J, leaving 18 bases between them. The CDR3 coding sequence is TGTGCCAGCAGCGATCTTTGGGGGGGCCCGGAGCAGTACTTC. Residues: CASSDLWGGPEQYF.

CDR3 sequence reads: CASSSLGGVGETQYF. The CDR3 DNA reads as TGTGCCAGCAGCTCCCTAGGCGGGGTCGGGGAGACCCAGTACTTC. V is TRBV5-8 and J is TRBJ2-5; tentatively, D is TRBD2 (6 bases). Germline-derived CDR1 and CDR2 are SGHTS and YDEGEE. This CDR3 comprises 15 residues. With 3 bases removed from V and 5 bases from J, the gap between germline ends came to 17 bases.

The rearrangement uses TRBV19 and TRBJ2-7; the D gene is possibly TRBD2 (6 bases). V was shortened by 8 bases and J by 5 bases, with 16 bases between the two germline ends. The CDR3 is made up of 13 amino acids. CDR1 and CDR2 from the germline V gene are LNHDA and SQIVND (reference sequence). In DNA, the CDR3 is TGTGCCAGTGCGACGGGGGTCCGGAACGAGCAGTACTTC. It translates to CASATGVRNEQYF. The full variable domain, completed using reference TRBV19 and TRBJ2-7, is DGGITQSPKYLFRKEGQNVTLSCEQNLNHDAMYWYRQDPGQGLRLIYYSQIVNDFQKGDIAEGYSVSREKKESFPLTVTSAQKNPTAFYLCASATGVRNEQYFGPGTRLTVT.